This TCR beta chain emerged from a study of blood T cells in healthy people across ages. General study results and limits: Unsorted PBMC input precluded a conclusive naive versus antigen-experienced comparison. Comparison with aged donors showed that long-lived donors had more naive CD4+ cells and higher diversity.

Trimming took 2 bases from V and 4 from J, leaving 17 bases between them. Germline loops: CDR1 MDHEN, CDR2 SYDVKM. The CDR3 has 16 amino acids. For the second PCR, which ran for roughly 7 to 11 cycles, a sample-barcoded 5' primer and a J-beta primer mix were used. One entry per CDR3 protein, called by TCRdb with MiXCR from the 5' RACE reads. The table shows approximately 760,000 distinct CDR3 sequences, with roughly 25% occurring only once. Each sample yielded at least 5.5 micrograms of PBMC total RNA. Notes on this clonotype: The target antigen is unknown.

Another study also made use of these data, one on T cells of mothers and their children.

The clonotype was recovered from a boy between 5 and 17 years old in good health. The chain joins TRBV28 to TRBJ2-5, with TRBD2 as a possible D gene (5 bases). Sequencing was done on a sample of blood. CDR3 loop: CASSLRLAIPLETQYF. DNA for the CDR3: TGTGCCAGCAGTTTACGGCTAGCAATTCCGCTAGAGACCCAGTACTTC. The whole variable domain, remainder taken from reference TRBV28 and TRBJ2-5, is DVKVTQSSRYLVKRTGEKVFLECVQDMDHENMFWYRQDPGLGLRLIYFSYDVKMKEKGDIPEGYSVSREKKERFSLILESASTNQTSMYLCASSLRLAIPLETQYFGPGTRLLVL.